This T cell receptor beta chain was identified in a study of cytomegalovirus exposure and HLA in healthy donors. CDR3 size: 17 residues. Germline V gives CDR1 LGHNA, CDR2 YSLEER. The V segment lost 0 bases and the J segment 7 bases; nucleotides outside the gene matches: 6. With respect to this clone: Its target is not known.

PCR primers comprised 60 Vbeta and 13 Jbeta primers. TCRdb keeps only in-frame clones here, not all; method: immunoSEQ multiplex PCR. The repertoire holds around 80,000 clones, with around 68% as singletons. Findings and limits, study-wide: Sequencing had likely introduced a cluster of highly shared sequence variants as an artifact. In a later analysis, CMV-associated beta chains were mostly HLA-associated, it appeared. Reportedly, TCR beta sequences accurately predicted HLA-A and HLA-B alleles in most subjects. TCR beta chain V- and J-gene trimming was linked, in a later analysis, to a missense variant in DCLRE1C.

The specimen sequenced was PBMCs. This sequence originates from a man aged 40-49 years in good health and CMV-seropositive. The chain recombines TRBV4-3 with TRBJ1-6, with TRBD1 matching 10 bases. The CDR3: CASSQDGTGVWNSPLHF. As DNA, the CDR3 is TGCGCCAGCAGCCAAGATGGGACAGGGGTTTGGAATTCACCCCTCCACTTT.